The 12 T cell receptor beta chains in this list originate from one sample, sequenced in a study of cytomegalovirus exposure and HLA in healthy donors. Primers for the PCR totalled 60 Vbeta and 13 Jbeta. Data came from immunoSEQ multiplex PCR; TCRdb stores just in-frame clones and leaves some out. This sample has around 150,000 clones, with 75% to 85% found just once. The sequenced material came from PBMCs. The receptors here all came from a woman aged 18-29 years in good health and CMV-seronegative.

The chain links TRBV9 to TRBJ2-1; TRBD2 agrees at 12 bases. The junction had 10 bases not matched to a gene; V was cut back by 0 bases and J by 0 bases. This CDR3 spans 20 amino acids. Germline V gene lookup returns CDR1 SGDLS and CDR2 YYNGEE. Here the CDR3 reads CASSVGSLAGGLGSYNEQFF. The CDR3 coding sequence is TGTGCCAGCAGCGTAGGGTCCCTAGCGGGAGGGCTTGGCTCCTACAATGAGCAGTTCTTC.

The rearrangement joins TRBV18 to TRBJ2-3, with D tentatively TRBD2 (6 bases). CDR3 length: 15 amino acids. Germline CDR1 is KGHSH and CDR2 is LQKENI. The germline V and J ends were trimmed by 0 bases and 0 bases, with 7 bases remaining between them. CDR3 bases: TGTGCCAGCTCACCACCTAGCGGTAGCACAGATACGCAGTATTTT. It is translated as CASSPPSGSTDTQYF.

The CDR3 region is CASSRGLAEGDTQYF. In DNA, the CDR3 is TGTGCCAGCAGCCGGGGACTAGCGGAGGGAGATACGCAGTATTTT. The V gene is TRBV6-4, the J gene TRBJ2-3; 11 bases line up with TRBD2. The V gene end was trimmed by 6 bases and the J gene end by 5 bases; junction bases not matched to a gene: 7. This CDR3 contains 15 residues. Per the germline V gene, CDR1 is MRHNA and CDR2 is SNTAGT.

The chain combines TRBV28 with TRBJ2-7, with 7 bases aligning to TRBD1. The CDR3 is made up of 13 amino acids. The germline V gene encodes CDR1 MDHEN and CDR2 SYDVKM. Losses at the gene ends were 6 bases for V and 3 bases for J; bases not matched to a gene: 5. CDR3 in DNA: TGTGCCAGCAGCCTGGGACAGAGCTACGAGCAGTACTTC. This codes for CASSLGQSYEQYF.

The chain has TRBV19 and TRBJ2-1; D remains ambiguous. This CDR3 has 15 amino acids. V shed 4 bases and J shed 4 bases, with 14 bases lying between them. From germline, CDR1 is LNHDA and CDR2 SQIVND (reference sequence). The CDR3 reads CASSTLYTGYNEQFF. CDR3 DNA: TGTGCCAGTAGTACCCTCTATACGGGTTACAATGAGCAGTTCTTC.

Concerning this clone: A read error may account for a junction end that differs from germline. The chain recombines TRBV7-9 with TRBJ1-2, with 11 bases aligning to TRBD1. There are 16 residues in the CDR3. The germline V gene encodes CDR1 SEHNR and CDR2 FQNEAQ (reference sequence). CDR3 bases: TGTTCCAGCAGCCCTCGGGACAGGGGGGCTGGATATGGCTACACCTTC. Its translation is CSSSPRDRGAGYGYTF.

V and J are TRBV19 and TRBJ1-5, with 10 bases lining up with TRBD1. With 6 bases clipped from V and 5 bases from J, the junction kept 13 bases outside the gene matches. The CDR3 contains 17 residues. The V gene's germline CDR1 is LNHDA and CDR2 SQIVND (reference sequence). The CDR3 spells CASRLKMGQGRDQPQHF. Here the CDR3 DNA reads TGTGCCAGTAGACTAAAAATGGGACAGGGGAGAGATCAGCCCCAGCATTTT.

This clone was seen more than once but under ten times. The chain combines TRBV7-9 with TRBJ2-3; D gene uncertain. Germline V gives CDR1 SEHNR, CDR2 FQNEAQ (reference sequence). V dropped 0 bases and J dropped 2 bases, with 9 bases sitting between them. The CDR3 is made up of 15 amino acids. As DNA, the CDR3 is TGTGCCAGCAGCTTAGCGCAACTTAACACAGATACGCAGTATTTT. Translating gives CASSLAQLNTDTQYF.

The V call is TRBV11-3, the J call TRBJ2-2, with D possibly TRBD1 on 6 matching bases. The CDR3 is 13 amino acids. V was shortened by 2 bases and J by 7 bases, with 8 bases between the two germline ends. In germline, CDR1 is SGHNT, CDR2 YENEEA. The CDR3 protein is CASSLTGNGELFF. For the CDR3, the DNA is TGTGCCAGCAGCTTAACAGGGAACGGGGAGCTGTTTTTT.

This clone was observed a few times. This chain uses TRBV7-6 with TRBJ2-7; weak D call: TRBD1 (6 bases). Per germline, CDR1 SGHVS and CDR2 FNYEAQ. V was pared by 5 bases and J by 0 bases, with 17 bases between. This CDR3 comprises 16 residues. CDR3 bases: TGTGCCAGCAGCACATGGCCGGGACAAAGCTCCTACGAGCAGTACTTC. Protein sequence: CASSTWPGQSSYEQYF.

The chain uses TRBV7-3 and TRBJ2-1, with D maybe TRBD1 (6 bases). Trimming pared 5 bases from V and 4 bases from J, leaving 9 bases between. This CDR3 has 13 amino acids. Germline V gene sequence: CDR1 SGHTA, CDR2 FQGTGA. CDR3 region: CASSRGLYNEQFF. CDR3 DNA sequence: TGTGCCAGCAGCAGGGGGTTATACAATGAGCAGTTCTTC.

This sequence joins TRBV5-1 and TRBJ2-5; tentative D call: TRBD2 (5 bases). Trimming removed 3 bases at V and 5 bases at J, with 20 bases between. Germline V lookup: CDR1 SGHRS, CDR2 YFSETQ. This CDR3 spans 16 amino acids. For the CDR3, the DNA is TGCGCCAGCAGCTGGGCAGCGGACGGTAGTTGGGAGACCCAGTACTTC. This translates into CASSWAADGSWETQYF.